The 30 T cell receptor beta chains given below trace back to one sample, sequenced in a study of blood T cell repertoires in COVID-19 (dated by TCRdb to about 2020). Library preparation was by the immunoSEQ multiplex PCR assay. Held by TCRdb, this immuneACCESS table contains in-frame sequences only and omits some clones. Under half of the omission traces to an unresolved V gene where checked; the cause of the rest is unknown. The sample table records about 170,000 clones; roughly 93% of these occur just once. Of the sample, approximately 4.6% falls within the top ten clones. The sequenced sample consisted of peripheral blood. The source is a man aged 18 to 30 with COVID-19, enrolled during active disease.

J is TRBJ2-3 and V is TRBV7-2; weak D call: TRBD1 (6 bases). V lost 5 bases and J lost 0, with 12 bases in between. Germline CDR1 SGHTA, CDR2 FQGNSA. The CDR3 has 15 residues. CDR3 in amino acids: CASSPWGRSTDTQYF. The CDR3 DNA reads TGTGCCAGCAGCCCATGGGGGCGGAGCACAGATACGCAGTATTTT.

The chain combines TRBV14 with TRBJ2-1; the match to TRBD1 covers 8 bases. After removal of 4 bases from V and 5 bases from J, the junction contained 10 bases not matched to a gene. The CDR3 spans 16 residues. Germline CDR1 is SGHDN and CDR2 is FVKESK. The CDR3 loop is CASSRRQGLRDNEQFF. CDR3 sequence (DNA): TGTGCCAGCAGCCGCCGACAGGGGTTAAGGGACAATGAGCAGTTCTTC.

The gene calls are TRBV28 and TRBJ2-1, with TRBD1 identical over 10 bases. The CDR3 is 15 amino acids. J gave up 8 bases and V 6 bases, and 10 bases lay outside the gene matches. Germline CDR1 MDHEN, CDR2 SYDVKM. The DNA of the CDR3 is TGTGCCAGCAGCCGACCGGGACAGGGGTTCTATGAGCAGTTCTTC. Translating gives CASSRPGQGFYEQFF.

The V call is TRBV10-1, the J call TRBJ2-2, with 10 bases matching TRBD2. The CDR3 covers 15 residues. J gave up 4 bases and V 6 bases, and 5 bases lay outside the gene matches. Germline assignment: CDR1 WNHNN and CDR2 SYGVQD (reference sequence). In DNA, the CDR3 is TGCGCCAGCAGGGAGCGGGAGGGAGGCACCGGGGAGCTGTTTTTT. Its translation: CASREREGGTGELFF.

V usage is TRBV3-1 (or the pseudogene TRBV3-2) and J usage is TRBJ2-3; TRBD2 aligns across 13 bases. Losses at the gene ends were 2 bases for V and 4 bases for J; bases not matched to a gene: 6. Germline CDR1 reads LGHDT; CDR2 reads YNNKEL (reference sequence). The CDR3 runs 17 residues. The CDR3 DNA reads as TGTGCCAGCAGCCAAACTAGCGGGAGGGATCGATCAGATACGCAGTATTTT. It encodes CASSQTSGRDRSDTQYF.

V usage is TRBV27 and J usage is TRBJ1-6; the D is unclear. V was clipped by 2 bases and J by 5 bases, with 4 bases between them. Germline CDR1 and CDR2: MNHEY and SMNVEV (reference sequence). This CDR3 has 13 residues. The CDR3 DNA is TGTGCCAGCAGTTTACGGGATAATTCACCCCTCCACTTT. It translates to CASSLRDNSPLHF.

The genes are TRBV7-3 and TRBJ2-7; 8 bases align to TRBD1. With 5 bases clipped from V and 6 bases from J, the junction kept 9 bases outside the gene matches. CDR3 length: 14 residues. Germline V CDR1 and CDR2: SGHTA, FQGTGA. The CDR3 bases are TGTGCCAGCAGCGAGTCCCGGGACAGGCCCGAGCAGTACTTC. Translation gives CASSESRDRPEQYF.

The genes are TRBV15 and TRBJ2-7; TRBD2 matches 8 bases. Looked up from germline, CDR1 is LNHNV and CDR2 is YYDKDF (reference sequence). V shed 5 bases and J 2 bases; nucleotides not matched to a gene: 5. This CDR3 comprises 14 residues. The DNA for the CDR3 is TGTGCCACCAGCGAACTAGCGGTACCCTACGAGCAGTACTTC. Its translation is CATSELAVPYEQYF.

The chain combines TRBV10-3 with TRBJ1-1; D is possibly TRBD1 (5 bases). CDR3 length: 14 residues. The germline V gene has CDR1 ENHRY and CDR2 SYGVKD. Trimming took 2 bases from V and 4 from J, leaving 11 bases between them. CDR3 DNA: TGTGCCATCAGTGAGGGGGGGACGGCCACTGAAGCTTTCTTT. Protein: CAISEGGTATEAFF.

V usage is TRBV30 and J usage is TRBJ2-1; 10 bases align to TRBD2. This CDR3 region has 15 residues. V was pared by 0 bases and J by 6 bases, with 5 bases of the junction left unmatched. In germline, CDR1 is GTSNPN, CDR2 SVGIG (reference sequence). CDR3 nucleotide sequence: TGTGCCTGGAGTGTTCAACTAGCGGGAAGCAATGAGCAGTTCTTC. It encodes CAWSVQLAGSNEQFF.

The genes are TRBV7-6 and TRBJ2-7, with TRBD1 matching 7 bases. J was trimmed by 1 base and V by 4 bases; bases with no gene match: 13. The CDR3 is 17 amino acids. CDR1 SGHVS and CDR2 FNYEAQ come from the germline V gene. The CDR3 DNA reads as TGTGCCAGCAGCTCTACGGCCTATGACAGGGAATCCTACGAGCAGTACTTC. Amino acids: CASSSTAYDRESYEQYF.

The CDR3 is CSDQGLIVNGYTF. For the CDR3, the DNA is TGCAGCGACCAAGGACTGATCGTCAATGGCTACACCTTC. V and J are TRBV29-1 and TRBJ1-2; D is unclear. Trimming took 7 bases from V and 6 from J, leaving 18 bases between them. The germline V gene has CDR1 SQVTM and CDR2 ANQGSEA. This CDR3 is 13 amino acids long.

V and J are TRBV5-1 and TRBJ2-3, with 13 bases fitting TRBD2. The CDR3 spans 19 residues. Trimming removed 2 bases from V and 0 bases from J; junction bases left unmatched: 9. Germline CDR1 is SGHRS and CDR2 is YFSETQ. The CDR3 is CASSFRPGTSGVSTDTQYF. CDR3 in DNA: TGCGCCAGCAGCTTCCGTCCGGGGACTAGCGGGGTTAGCACAGATACGCAGTATTTT. The full variable domain, its missing parts supplied by reference TRBV5-1 and TRBJ2-3, is KAGVTQTPRYLIKTRGQQVTLSCSPISGHRSVSWYQQTPGQGLQFLFEYFSETQRNKGNFPGRFSGRQFSNSRSEMNVSTLELGDSALYLCASSFRPGTSGVSTDTQYFGPGTRLTVL.

The rearrangement uses TRBV4-2 and TRBJ2-7; no firm D call. Per the germline V gene, CDR1 is LGHNA and CDR2 is YNFKEQ. V was shortened by 4 bases and J by 0 bases, with 10 bases between the two germline ends. The CDR3 is 14 amino acids. This CDR3 is CASSPRSTSYEQYF. In nucleotides, the CDR3 is TGTGCCAGCAGCCCCCGGAGCACCTCCTACGAGCAGTACTTC.

This chain joins TRBV28 and TRBJ1-1, with a weak D call TRBD1 (6 bases). V gave up 4 bases and J gave up 3 bases, with 18 bases separating them. The CDR3 length is 16 residues. Germline V lookup: CDR1 MDHEN, CDR2 SYDVKM. This chain's CDR3 is CASSWPGEIRYTEAFF. For the CDR3, the DNA is TGTGCCAGCAGTTGGCCAGGGGAAATAAGGTACACTGAAGCTTTCTTT. The full variable domain, its missing parts supplied by reference TRBV28 and TRBJ1-1, is DVKVTQSSRYLVKRTGEKVFLECVQDMDHENMFWYRQDPGLGLRLIYFSYDVKMKEKGDIPEGYSVSREKKERFSLILESASTNQTSMYLCASSWPGEIRYTEAFFGQGTRLTVV.

The chain couples TRBV25-1 to TRBJ1-2; D call uncertain. Germline CDR1 and CDR2: MGHDK and SYGVNS. Deletions cut 6 bases from V and 2 bases from J, with 13 bases between. The CDR3 totals 14 residues. The CDR3 reads CASREGGPNYGYTF. CDR3 bases: TGTGCCAGCAGGGAGGGCGGACCAAACTATGGCTACACCTTC.

This clone was seen more than once but under ten times. J is TRBJ1-5 and V is TRBV19; no reliable D call. V lost 3 bases and J lost 0, with 9 bases in between. CDR3 size: 15 residues. Germline CDR1 and CDR2: LNHDA and SQIVND (reference sequence). CDR3 sequence: CASSILAYSNQPQHF. CDR3 DNA sequence: TGTGCCAGTAGTATTCTGGCTTATAGCAATCAGCCCCAGCATTTT.

The J gene is TRBJ1-3, the V gene TRBV5-1; D is undetermined. V dropped 0 bases and J dropped 0 bases, with 7 bases sitting between them. The CDR3 length is 15 residues. CDR1 and CDR2 from the germline V gene are SGHRS and YFSETQ. The CDR3 protein is CASSLGLSSGNTIYF. As DNA, the CDR3 is TGCGCCAGCAGCTTGGGACTCAGCTCTGGAAACACCATATATTTT.

This clone is a singleton in its sample. V usage is TRBV7-2 and J usage is TRBJ2-7; D is perhaps TRBD1 (5 bases). This CDR3 is built from 14 residues. Germline V gene data show CDR1 as SGHTA and CDR2 as FQGNSA. The germline V and J ends were trimmed by 2 bases and 5 bases, with 13 bases remaining between them. DNA for the CDR3: TGTGCCAGCAGCTTAAGGGGCCAGGGCAACGAGCAGTACTTC. This translates into CASSLRGQGNEQYF.

This chain links TRBV7-9 with TRBJ1-6, with TRBD1 as a possible D gene (6 bases). Per germline, CDR1 SEHNR and CDR2 FQNEAQ (reference sequence). The CDR3 has 14 amino acids. V lost 4 bases to trimming and J lost 4 bases, with 8 bases between them. The CDR3, as DNA: TGTGCCAGCAGCTCCGGGACATATAATTCACCCCTCCACTTT. As protein: CASSSGTYNSPLHF. The variable domain in full, completed from reference TRBV7-9 and TRBJ1-6, reads DTGVSQNPRHKITKRGQNVTFRCDPISEHNRLYWYRQTLGQGPEFLTYFQNEAQLEKSRLLSDRFSAERPKGSFSTLEIQRTEQGDSAMYLCASSSGTYNSPLHFGNGTRLTVT.

This clone occurred once. This chain joins TRBV19 and TRBJ1-2; TRBD1 might be the D (5 bases). Trimming removed 4 bases at V and 3 bases at J, with 21 bases between. Germline V gene data show CDR1 as LNHDA and CDR2 as SQIVND (reference sequence). The CDR3 extends over 17 amino acids. DNA for the CDR3: TGTGCCAGTAGTAAGGAGGGATTCACCCGGGGGGACTATGGCTACACCTTC. It specifies CASSKEGFTRGDYGYTF.

This chain uses TRBV27 with TRBJ1-1; 9 nucleotides align to TRBD1. Germline V gene sequence: CDR1 MNHEY, CDR2 SMNVEV (reference sequence). This CDR3 spans 12 amino acids. The ends lost 6 bases at V and 9 bases at J; junction bases unmatched: 5. Written as DNA, the CDR3 is TGTGCCAGCAGCTCACAGGGGGCGCAAGCTTTCTTT. Translation: CASSSQGAQAFF.

This chain links TRBV2 with TRBJ2-1; 7 bases line up with TRBD1. Germline V gene data show CDR1 as SNHLY and CDR2 as FYNNEI. The CDR3 consists of 18 residues. Unmatched junction bases numbered 12, after V lost 4 bases and J lost 0 bases. In nucleotides, the CDR3 is TGTGCCAGCAGTGCCCCCCTGGCGACAGGGCCCTCCTACAATGAGCAGTTCTTC. Residues: CASSAPLATGPSYNEQFF.

The chain combines TRBV5-1 with TRBJ2-7; 11 bases align to TRBD1. The CDR3 runs to 15 residues. V dropped 4 bases and J dropped 4; count of bases not matched to a gene: 7. The V gene's germline CDR1 is SGHRS and CDR2 YFSETQ. CDR3: CASSSGTGGSYEQYF. The CDR3 DNA follows: TGCGCCAGCAGCAGTGGGACAGGGGGATCGTACGAGCAGTACTTC.

The gene calls are TRBV24-1 and TRBJ1-2; TRBD1 matches at 10 bases. CDR1 and CDR2 from the germline V gene are KGHDR and SFDVKD. Germline trimming cut 3 bases from V and 0 bases from J; bases unmatched to any gene: 3. This CDR3 contains 16 residues. CDR3 sequence (DNA): TGTGCCACCAGTGATGGGGACAGGGGTTCTAACTATGGCTACACCTTC. Its protein is CATSDGDRGSNYGYTF.

The chain carries TRBV30 and TRBJ2-7, with 12 bases matching TRBD2. Germline V CDR1 and CDR2: GTSNPN, SVGIG (reference sequence). V was clipped by 3 bases and J by 2 bases; unmatched bases: 8. The CDR3 is made up of 16 amino acids. CDR3 DNA sequence: TGTGCCTGGAGCTCAACCCGGACTAGCGGGGCCTACGAGCAGTACTTC. This gives the protein CAWSSTRTSGAYEQYF.

J is TRBJ2-7 and V is TRBV7-6; perhaps TRBD1 as D (5 bases). Trimming shortened V by 1 base and J by 2 bases, and 12 bases separated the two germline ends. The length of the CDR3 is 15 residues. The germline V gene encodes CDR1 SGHVS and CDR2 FNYEAQ. The CDR3 region has the DNA TGTGCCAGCAGCTTAGATCTGGGGCAAGCCTACGAGCAGTACTTC. Translated: CASSLDLGQAYEQYF.

To note about this clone: One junction end disagrees with the germline gene, perhaps due to a read error. This sequence joins TRBV6-6 and TRBJ1-4; D unresolved. From germline, CDR1 is MNHNY and CDR2 SVGAGI (reference sequence). The CDR3 totals 15 residues. The CDR3, as DNA: TGTGCCAGCAGACCCCTCGCGGCCTCTAGTGAAAAACTGCTTTTT. It codes for CASRPLAASSEKLLF.

V gene TRBV7-2 combines with J gene TRBJ2-1, with TRBD2 matching 8 bases. J was trimmed by 5 bases and V by 4 bases; bases with no gene match: 4. This CDR3 contains 14 residues. In germline, CDR1 is SGHTA, CDR2 FQGNSA. The CDR3 region is CASSSVAGNNEQFF. Here the CDR3 DNA reads TGTGCCAGCAGCTCTGTAGCGGGAAACAATGAGCAGTTCTTC.

The chain links TRBV12-1 to TRBJ1-6; whether TRBD1, the table's D call, matches the DNA was not checked. TRBV12-1 is a listed pseudogene. This CDR3 is 19 amino acids long. The CDR3 DNA follows: TGTGCCAGCAGGTTTCGGCAGCCGGGACAGGGGCTCTATAATTCACCCCTCCACTTT. Its translation is CASRFRQPGQGLYNSPLHF.